The 10 T cell receptor beta chains in this list originate from one sample, sequenced in a study of ipilimumab plus nivolumab after autologous stem cell transplantation. Method: immunoSEQ multiplex PCR; TCRdb's copy keeps in-frame clones and lacks some. The table shows about 40,000 clones, with about 91% occurring only once. This sample comprised PBMCs, obtained in a trial of ipilimumab plus nivolumab as post-transplant consolidation. The receptors here all came from a male donor with multiple myeloma.

The chain has TRBV9 and TRBJ2-3, with 9 bases aligning to TRBD2. J lost 10 bases, V lost 4 bases, and 10 bases had no gene match. CDR3 length: 14 amino acids. CDR1 SGDLS and CDR2 YYNGEE come from the germline V gene. The CDR3 nucleotides are TGTGCCAGCAGCATGACTAGCGGCCTGATGGCGCAGTATTTT. This encodes CASSMTSGLMAQYF. The whole variable domain, filled in from reference TRBV9 and TRBJ2-3, reads DSGVTQTPKHLITATGQRVTLRCSPRSGDLSVYWYQQSLDQGLQFLIQYYNGEERAKGNILERFSAQQFPDLHSELNLSSLELGDSALYFCASSMTSGLMAQYFGPGTRLTVL.

The rearrangement uses TRBV19 and TRBJ1-1, with unresolved D. The V gene's germline CDR1 is LNHDA and CDR2 SQIVND (reference sequence). V shed 7 bases and J shed 7 bases, with 16 bases lying between them. The CDR3 has 13 residues. CDR3 DNA sequence: TGTGCCAGTACTCGGGTTACGGGTGGTGAAGCTTTCTTT. Translated, it gives CASTRVTGGEAFF.

The rearrangement links TRBV5-1 to TRBJ2-2; 7 bases match TRBD1. The CDR3 totals 15 residues. The V segment lost 4 bases and the J segment 4 bases; nucleotides outside the gene matches: 7. Germline lookup yields CDR1 SGHRS and CDR2 YFSETQ. The CDR3: CASSISGGSTGELFF. CDR3 nucleotides: TGCGCCAGCAGCATATCAGGGGGTAGCACCGGGGAGCTGTTTTTT.

This chain uses TRBV7-9 with TRBJ2-7; D gene uncertain. The length of the CDR3 is 15 residues. The V gene's germline CDR1 is SEHNR and CDR2 FQNEAQ (reference sequence). Trimming pared 2 bases from V and 0 bases from J, leaving 11 bases between. The CDR3 here is CASSLNSYPSYEQYF. The DNA for the CDR3 is TGTGCCAGCAGCTTAAACAGCTACCCCTCCTACGAGCAGTACTTC.

This CDR3 is CASSLGGQGYGYTF. Written as DNA, the CDR3 is TGTGCCAGCAGTTTAGGCGGACAGGGGTATGGCTACACCTTC. V gene TRBV27 combines with J gene TRBJ1-2, with 9 nucleotides matching TRBD1. Germline CDR1 reads MNHEY; CDR2 reads SMNVEV (reference sequence). With 2 bases clipped from V and 5 bases from J, the junction kept 3 bases outside the gene matches. The CDR3 is 14 amino acids.

Written as DNA, the CDR3 is TGTGCCAGCAGTGATCGGGTCACTGAAGCTTTCTTT. As protein: CASSDRVTEAFF. This chain uses TRBV2 with TRBJ1-1; the D is unclear. V lost 3 bases, J lost 4 bases, and 6 bases lay in between. CDR3 length: 12 amino acids. Germline CDR1 and CDR2: SNHLY and FYNNEI.

The rearrangement uses TRBV5-4 and TRBJ2-7; TRBD1 is a possible D gene (5 bases). This CDR3 is 14 amino acids long. The V end lost 0 bases, the J end lost 5 bases, and 12 bases lay between the germline ends. CDR1 SGHNT and CDR2 YYREEE come from the germline V gene (reference sequence). The CDR3 sequence: CASSLVPGLDEQYF. For the CDR3, the DNA is TGTGCCAGCAGCTTGGTCCCAGGGTTGGACGAGCAGTACTTC.

The rearrangement uses TRBV18 and TRBJ2-2, with D perhaps assigned TRBD1 or TRBD2 (5 bases each). Trimming cost V 0 bases and J 7 bases, with 15 bases left between them. This CDR3 is built from 16 residues. Germline CDR1 KGHSH, CDR2 LQKENI. CDR3 residues: CASSPPGTRAGGELFF. CDR3 sequence (DNA): TGTGCCAGCTCACCACCGGGGACCAGGGCCGGCGGGGAGCTGTTTTTT.

The rearrangement joins TRBV14 to TRBJ1-2, with D maybe TRBD1 (5 bases). Germline assignment: CDR1 SGHDN and CDR2 FVKESK. Trimming removed 1 base from V and 2 bases from J, with 11 bases in between. The CDR3 consists of 15 residues. DNA for the CDR3: TGTGCCAGCAGCCAAGGGGGATGGGGGAACTATGGCTACACCTTC. As protein: CASSQGGWGNYGYTF.

The gene calls are TRBV19 and TRBJ1-1; no definite D call. Trimming stripped 4 bases from V and 0 bases from J, with 12 bases between. This CDR3 has 15 residues. Germline V lookup: CDR1 LNHDA, CDR2 SQIVND (reference sequence). The chain's CDR3 is CASSNLGYMNTEAFF. As DNA, the CDR3 is TGTGCCAGTAGTAATTTAGGGTATATGAACACTGAAGCTTTCTTT.